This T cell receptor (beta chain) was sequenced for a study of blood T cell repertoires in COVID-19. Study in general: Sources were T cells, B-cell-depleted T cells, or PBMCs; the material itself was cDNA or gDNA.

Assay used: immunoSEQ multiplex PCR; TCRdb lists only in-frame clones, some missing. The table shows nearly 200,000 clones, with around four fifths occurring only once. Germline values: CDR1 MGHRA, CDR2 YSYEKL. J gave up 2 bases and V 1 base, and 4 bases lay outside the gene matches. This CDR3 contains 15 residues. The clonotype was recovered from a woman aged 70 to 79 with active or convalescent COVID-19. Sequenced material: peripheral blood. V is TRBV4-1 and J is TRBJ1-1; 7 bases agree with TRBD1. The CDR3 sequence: CASSQVGTANTEAFF. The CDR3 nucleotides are TGCGCCAGCAGCCAAGTCGGGACAGCAAACACTGAAGCTTTCTTT.